This T cell receptor beta chain was identified during a study of T cell responses to AZD1222 COVID-19 vaccine (dated by TCRdb to the early 2020s). With regard to the full study: TCR sequencing was performed for about 250 trial participants, of whom 207 were given two doses of AZD1222 and around 25 were given two doses of MenACWY control vaccine. Trial participants were enrolled by age into subgroups of 18-55, 56-69 and 70-plus years, and around 150, 29 and 61 TCR-sequenced participants, respectively, were included in these subgroups.

For CDR1 and CDR2, the germline V gene lists SGDLS and YYNGEE. Here V drops 2 bases and J drops 3 bases, and the junction holds 3 bases not matched to any gene. The CDR3 contains 14 residues, cysteine and phenylalanine counted. The kept DNA is CDR3 alone, 42 bases in frame from the first base. The sample's time point, from its label and the paper: about 28 days (+/-7) after the second vaccine dose. AZD1222 recipients with second doses at about 4 weeks or about 12 weeks were pooled, because spike-specific TCR depth and breadth did not differ between schedules. Vaccinee samples came from UK trials COV001 and COV002, including a single-blind randomized controlled phase 2/3 trial of AZD1222 (ChAdOx1 nCoV-19) in healthy adults. For TCRbeta chain sequencing, PBMC samples were collected from trial participants at day 0 and at day 28 after the second dose. The CDR3 regions of human TCRbeta chains were analyzed by immunosequencing. As for the authors' bioinformatics: Repertoire TCRs were matched against a reference library of SARS-CoV-2-specific TCRs generated with the MIRA antigen-specificity platform. Breadth meant the fraction of unique TCRs that were SARS-CoV-2-associated, whereas depth meant the fraction of total T cells that were SARS-CoV-2-associated. Using the MIRA data, each spike-specific TCR was mapped to the spike region that the TCR reacts to and placed in a CD4 or CD8 class. Log10-transformed breadth and depth values were compared by one-way ANOVA with Sidak's multiple comparisons tests. TCRdb took over this immuneACCESS table, retaining in-frame rearrangements with V and J assigned. Such tables are incomplete; in checked studies, under half of the missing clones stem from an unresolved V gene, and the remainder is unexplained. V, J and clone size derive from that table, while D and trimming were established from the DNA sequence. Within this sample are some 130,000 clones, with roughly 93% of them counted one time only. Approximately 1.1% of the sample comes from the top ten.

Results and caveats for the whole study, not just this receptor: Participants were mostly white British and included more females than males, and it was suggested by the authors that clonal diversity may have been underestimated. Nearly half of unique spike-specific TCRs reportedly recognized epitopes outside regions mutated in the B.1.351 and B.1.1.7 variants. The vaccine-associated CD4 TCRs covered the entire spike protein, and the dominant responses fell in regions 160-218 and 743-854. Because no day 14 peak-response samples were available, the repertoires could be characterized only after the peak T cell response. The 56-69-year group was small, and its depth increase did not reach significance, likely because of low power. Spike-specific TCR breadth and depth rose significantly after two AZD1222 doses compared with day 0 and with MenACWY recipients. Conclusions about previously exposed vaccinees are limited, since just a handful of AZD1222 recipients were seropositive for SARS-CoV-2 at baseline.

With regard to this clone: Its antigen is still unknown. No clone much larger than this one lies a single base away; base qualities are absent.

In this chain, TRBV9 is recombined with TRBJ1-1, with 8 middle bases fitting TRBD1. The TCR was taken from an adult who received the AZD1222 COVID-19 vaccine. The sequences come from peripheral blood, collected 28 days after the second AZD1222 dose. The DNA sequence is given as TGTGCCAGCAGCGTGGACAGGGTGGACACTGAAGCTTTCTTT. Its protein product is CASSVDRVDTEAFF.